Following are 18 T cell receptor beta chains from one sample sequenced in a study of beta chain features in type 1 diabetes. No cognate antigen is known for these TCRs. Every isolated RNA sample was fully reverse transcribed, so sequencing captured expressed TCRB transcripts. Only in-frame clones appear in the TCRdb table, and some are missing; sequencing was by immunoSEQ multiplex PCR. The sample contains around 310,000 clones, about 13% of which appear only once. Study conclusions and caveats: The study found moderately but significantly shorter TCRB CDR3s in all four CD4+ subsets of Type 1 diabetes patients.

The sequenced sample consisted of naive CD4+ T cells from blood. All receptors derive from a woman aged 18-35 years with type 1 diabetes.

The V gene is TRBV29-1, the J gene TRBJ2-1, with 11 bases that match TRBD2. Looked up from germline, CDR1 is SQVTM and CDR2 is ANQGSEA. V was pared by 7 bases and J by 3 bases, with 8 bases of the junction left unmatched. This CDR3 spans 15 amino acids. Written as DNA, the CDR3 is TGCAGCGCCCTTCTGACTAGCGGGATCTACAATGAGCAGTTCTTC. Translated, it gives CSALLTSGIYNEQFF.

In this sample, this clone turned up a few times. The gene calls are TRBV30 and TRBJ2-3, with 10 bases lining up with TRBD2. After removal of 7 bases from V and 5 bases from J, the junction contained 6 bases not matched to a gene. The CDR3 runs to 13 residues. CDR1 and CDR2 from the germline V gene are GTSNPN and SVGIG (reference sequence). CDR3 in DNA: TGTGCCTCTAGCGGGAGCGGCGGAGATACGCAGTATTTT. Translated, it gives CASSGSGGDTQYF.

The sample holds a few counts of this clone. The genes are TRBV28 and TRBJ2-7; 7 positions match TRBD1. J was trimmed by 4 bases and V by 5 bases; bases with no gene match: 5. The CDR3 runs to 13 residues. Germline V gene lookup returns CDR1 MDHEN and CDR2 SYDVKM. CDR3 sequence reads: CASSPRTGYEQYF. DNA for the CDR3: TGTGCCAGCAGTCCCCGGACAGGTTACGAGCAGTACTTC.

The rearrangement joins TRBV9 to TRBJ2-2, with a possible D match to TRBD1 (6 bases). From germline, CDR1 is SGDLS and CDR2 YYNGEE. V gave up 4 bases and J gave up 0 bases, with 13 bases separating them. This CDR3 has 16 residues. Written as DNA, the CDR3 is TGTGCCAGCAGCTCCACCGGGACATCGAACACCGGGGAGCTGTTTTTT. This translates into CASSSTGTSNTGELFF.

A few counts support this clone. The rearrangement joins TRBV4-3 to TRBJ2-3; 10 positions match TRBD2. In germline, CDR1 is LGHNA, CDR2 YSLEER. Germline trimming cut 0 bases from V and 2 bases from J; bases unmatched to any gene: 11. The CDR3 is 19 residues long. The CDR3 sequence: CASSQDPPASGGHTDTQYF. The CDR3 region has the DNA TGCGCCAGCAGCCAAGATCCACCGGCTAGCGGGGGACACACAGATACGCAGTATTTT.

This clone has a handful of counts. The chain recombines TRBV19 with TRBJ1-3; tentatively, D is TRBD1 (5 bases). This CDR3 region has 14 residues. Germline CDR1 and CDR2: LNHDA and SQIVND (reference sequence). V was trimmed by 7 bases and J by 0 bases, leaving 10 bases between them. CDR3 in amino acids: CASTGGVSGNTIYF. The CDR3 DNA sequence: TGTGCCAGTACCGGAGGGGTCTCTGGAAACACCATATATTTT.

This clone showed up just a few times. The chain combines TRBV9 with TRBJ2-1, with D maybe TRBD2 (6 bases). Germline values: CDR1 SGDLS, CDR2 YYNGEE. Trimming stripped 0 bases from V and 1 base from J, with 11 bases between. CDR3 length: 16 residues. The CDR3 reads CASSVVGLPSYNEQFF. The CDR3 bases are TGTGCCAGCAGCGTAGTGGGACTCCCTTCCTACAATGAGCAGTTCTTC.

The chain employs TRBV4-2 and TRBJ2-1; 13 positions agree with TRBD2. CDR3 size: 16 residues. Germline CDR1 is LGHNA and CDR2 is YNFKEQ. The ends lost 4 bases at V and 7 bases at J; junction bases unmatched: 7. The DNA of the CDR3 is TGTGCCAGCAGCCCCCGGACTAGCGGGAGTCGGAATGAGCAGTTCTTC. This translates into CASSPRTSGSRNEQFF.

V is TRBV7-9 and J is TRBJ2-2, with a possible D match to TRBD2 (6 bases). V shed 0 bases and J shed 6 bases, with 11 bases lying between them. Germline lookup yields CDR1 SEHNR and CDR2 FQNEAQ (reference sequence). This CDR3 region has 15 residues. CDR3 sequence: CASSLALGGPGELFF. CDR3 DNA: TGTGCCAGCAGCTTAGCGCTCGGGGGTCCCGGGGAGCTGTTTTTT.

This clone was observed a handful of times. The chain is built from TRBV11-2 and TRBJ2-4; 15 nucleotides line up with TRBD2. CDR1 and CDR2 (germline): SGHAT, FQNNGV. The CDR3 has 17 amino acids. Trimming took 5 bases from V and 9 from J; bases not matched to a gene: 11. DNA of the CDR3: TGTGCCAGCAGCCACCTGGGACTAGCGGGAGGTACTGCCATTCAGTACTTC. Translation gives CASSHLGLAGGTAIQYF.

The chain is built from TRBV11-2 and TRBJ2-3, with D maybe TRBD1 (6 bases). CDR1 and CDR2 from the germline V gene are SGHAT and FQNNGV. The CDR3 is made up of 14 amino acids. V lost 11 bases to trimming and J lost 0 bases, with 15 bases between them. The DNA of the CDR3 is TGTGCCGGAAGCCGAGGACAGAGCACAGATACGCAGTATTTT. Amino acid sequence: CAGSRGQSTDTQYF.

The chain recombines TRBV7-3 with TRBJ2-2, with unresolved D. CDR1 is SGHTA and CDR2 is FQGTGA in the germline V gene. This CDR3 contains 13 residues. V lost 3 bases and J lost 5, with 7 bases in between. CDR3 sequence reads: CASSFQATGELFF. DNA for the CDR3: TGTGCCAGCAGCTTTCAGGCGACCGGGGAGCTGTTTTTT. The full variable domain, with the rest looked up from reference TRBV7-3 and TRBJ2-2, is GAGVSQTPSNKVTEKGKYVELRCDPISGHTALYWYRQSLGQGPEFLIYFQGTGAADDSGLPNDRFFAVRPEGSVSTLKIQRTERGDSAVYLCASSFQATGELFFGEGSRLTVL.

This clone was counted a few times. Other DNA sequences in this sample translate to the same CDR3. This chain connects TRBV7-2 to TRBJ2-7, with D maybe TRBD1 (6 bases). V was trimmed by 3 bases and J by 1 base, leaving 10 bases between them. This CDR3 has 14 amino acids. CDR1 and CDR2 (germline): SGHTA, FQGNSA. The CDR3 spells CASSFGQGSYEQYF. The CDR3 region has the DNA TGTGCCAGCAGCTTTGGGCAGGGGTCCTACGAGCAGTACTTC.

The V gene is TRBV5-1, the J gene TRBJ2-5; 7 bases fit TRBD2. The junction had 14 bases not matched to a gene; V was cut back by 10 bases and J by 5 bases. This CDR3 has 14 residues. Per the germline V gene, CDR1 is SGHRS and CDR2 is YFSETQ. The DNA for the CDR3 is TGCGCCTCCCACGGGGGAGGGCCGGGCGAGACCCAGTACTTC. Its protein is CASHGGGPGETQYF.

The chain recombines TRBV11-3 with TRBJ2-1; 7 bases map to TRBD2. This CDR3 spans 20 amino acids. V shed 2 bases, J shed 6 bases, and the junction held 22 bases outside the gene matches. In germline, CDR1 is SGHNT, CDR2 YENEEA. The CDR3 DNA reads TGTGCCAGCAGCTTAAGCGCCTGGGGGGAAGCGGGGACCACTCTCAATGAGCAGTTCTTC. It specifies CASSLSAWGEAGTTLNEQFF.

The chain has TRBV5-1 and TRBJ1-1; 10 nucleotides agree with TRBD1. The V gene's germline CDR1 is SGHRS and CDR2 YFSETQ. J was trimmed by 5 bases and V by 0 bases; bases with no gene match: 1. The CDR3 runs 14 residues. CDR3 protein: CASSLGTGGTEAFF. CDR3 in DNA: TGCGCCAGCAGCTTGGGGACAGGGGGTACTGAAGCTTTCTTT.

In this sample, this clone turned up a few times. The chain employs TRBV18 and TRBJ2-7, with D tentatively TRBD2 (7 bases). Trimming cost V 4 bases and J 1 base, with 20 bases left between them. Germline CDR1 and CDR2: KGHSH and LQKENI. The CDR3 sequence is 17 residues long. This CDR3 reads CASSRRDYKGGSYEQYF. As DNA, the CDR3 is TGTGCCAGCTCACGTCGGGACTACAAAGGGGGATCCTACGAGCAGTACTTC. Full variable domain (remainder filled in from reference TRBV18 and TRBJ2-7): NAGVMQNPRHLVRRRGQEARLRCSPMKGHSHVYWYRQLPEEGLKFMVYLQKENIIDESGMPKERFSAEFPKEGPSILRIQQVVRGDSAAYFCASSRRDYKGGSYEQYFGPGTRLTVT.

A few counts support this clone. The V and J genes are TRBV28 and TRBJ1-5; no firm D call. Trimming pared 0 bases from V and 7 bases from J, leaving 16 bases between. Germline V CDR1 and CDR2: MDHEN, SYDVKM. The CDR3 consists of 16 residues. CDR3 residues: CASSLWATRGPQPQHF. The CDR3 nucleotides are TGTGCCAGCAGTTTATGGGCCACCCGAGGGCCCCAGCCCCAGCATTTT.